This T cell receptor beta chain was recorded in a study of blood T cell repertoires in COVID-19. This table comes from immunoSEQ multiplex PCR, and its TCRdb copy is limited to in-frame clones, with some not included. The sample holds 650,000 to 800,000 clones; 75% to 90% are singletons and the top ten take under 0.3%. Germline lookup yields CDR1 SGDLS and CDR2 YYNGEE. The germline V and J ends were trimmed by 3 bases and 7 bases, with 19 bases remaining between them. The CDR3 is 15 residues long. This clone occurred a few times. Sequencing was carried out using peripheral blood. The TCR was taken from a woman aged 18-30 years with acute or convalescent COVID-19. The chain is built from TRBV9 and TRBJ1-2; D possibly corresponds to TRBD1 (6 bases). CDR3 nucleotides: TGTGCCAGCAGCGCGCCCTTACAGGGTTCCTCTGGCTACACCTTC. Translated, it gives CASSAPLQGSSGYTF.